This entry describes one TCR beta chain. Trimming took 5 bases from V and 0 from J, leaving 12 bases between them. CDR1 and CDR2 (germline): MNHEY, SVGAGI. The CDR3 has 15 residues. The data stem from a study of blood T cell repertoires in COVID-19. Study as a whole: PBMCs, B-cell-depleted T cells, or T cells were the source of the cDNA or gDNA that made up the material.

In the study's own analysis: Nucleated cell number was recorded as an estimate derived from reference gene primer amplification. Only in-frame clones appear in the TCRdb table, and some are missing; sequencing was by immunoSEQ multiplex PCR. V and J calls and clone size come straight from that table; D and trimming were deduced from the DNA. Seen here are about 110,000 clones, 65% to 90% observed once, and the top ten hold 16%. Input material: peripheral blood. V gene TRBV6-5 combines with J gene TRBJ2-3; TRBD1 might be the D (5 bases). This sequence originates from a woman aged 60-70 years with acute or convalescent COVID-19. The CDR3 DNA reads as TGTGCCAGCAGTCCGCCGACAGCTAGCACAGATACGCAGTATTTT. Translating gives CASSPPTASTDTQYF.